This paragraph covers one T cell receptor (beta chain) sequence. No antigen is known for it. The source of the sample is a study of beta chain features in type 1 diabetes. Study as a whole: When patients were set against healthy donors, age, gender and cell yields were similar. Analysis included about 100 million sorted cells drawn from all samples.

Purity of each sorted population was above 95%. Study results and limitations: Among patients with Type 1 diabetes, TCRB CDR3s were moderately but significantly shorter in every one of the four CD4+ subsets. Type 1 diabetes patients showed fewer insertions and more deletions at VDJ junctions.

Of the isolated RNA, all was reverse transcribed, and so the sequenced material was expressed TCRB transcripts. Generated by immunoSEQ multiplex PCR, the TCRdb table keeps only in-frame clones and is missing some. The sample includes about 700,000 clones, under 15% of them seen just once. The sample was naive CD4+ T cells from blood. This receptor was taken from a man between 18 and 35 years old with type 1 diabetes.

CDR3 residues: CASSKTPEMSNQPQHF. Written as DNA, the CDR3 is TGTGCCAGCAGCAAAACCCCCGAAATGAGCAATCAGCCCCAGCATTTT. The rearrangement uses TRBV21-1 and TRBJ1-5. TRBV21-1 is shown as a pseudogene. The CDR3 is 16 residues long.